The 14 T cell receptor beta chains below come from one sample, sequenced in a study of identical twins (dated by TCRdb to 2016 to 2017). Libraries were made using 5' RACE. TCRdb shows the sequencer as Illumina HiSeq 2000. Using fastp trimming at Q25 and MiXCR clonotype assembly, TCRdb reanalyzed the public sequencing data and kept in-frame beta chains. Merged by CDR3 protein, the rows form single entries marked with the most common genes and DNA. The sample table shows around 670,000 distinct CDR3 sequences, and 5.5% to 6.5% are seen once. The biggest ten clones account for approximately 2% of the sample. Sequenced: naive T cells sorted from blood. The sample's cell subset or site, from its label and the paper: cells isolated with a human naive T-cell isolation kit. These receptors were collected from a young man in good health.

The rearrangement links TRBV15 to TRBJ2-4; 8 bases agree with TRBD1. CDR3 length: 18 residues. Germline CDR1 is LNHNV and CDR2 is YYDKDF (reference sequence). V dropped 7 bases and J dropped 3; count of bases not matched to a gene: 17. The CDR3 sequence is CATNPGVTGAVGKNIQYF. The CDR3 DNA is TGTGCCACCAATCCCGGTGTGACAGGGGCCGTTGGCAAAAACATTCAGTACTTC.

This clonotype was found many times. The J gene is TRBJ1-4, the V gene TRBV20-1; possible D gene TRBD1, 6 bases. Deletions cut 5 bases from V and 6 bases from J, with 25 bases between. CDR3 length equals 17 residues. Looked up from germline, CDR1 is DFQATT and CDR2 is SNEGSKA (reference sequence). The CDR3 DNA is TGCAGTGCTCGGAGGCTCTTCGGGCAGGGGAGGGATGAAAAACTGTTTTTT. This gives the protein CSARRLFGQGRDEKLFF.

At least ten counts were recorded for this clonotype. The chain carries TRBV28 and TRBJ1-1; D gene unclear. Per germline, CDR1 MDHEN and CDR2 SYDVKM. CDR3 size: 12 residues. The V end was cut by 2 bases, the J end by 12 bases, with 13 bases between. CDR3 DNA: TGTGCCAGCAGTTTAGGGTCTCCAAAACCTTTCTTT. It encodes CASSLGSPKPFF.

This clonotype has ten or more counts. The chain combines TRBV5-1 with TRBJ2-5; D gene unclear. The CDR3 extends over 13 amino acids. Germline V CDR1 and CDR2: SGHRS, YFSETQ. Trimming cost V 0 bases and J 4 bases, with 7 bases left between them. As DNA, the CDR3 is TGCGCCAGCAGCTTGGACAGTGGAGAGACCCAGTACTTC. Amino acid sequence: CASSLDSGETQYF.

The chain is built from TRBV25-1 and TRBJ1-1, with 7 bases lining up with TRBD1. The CDR3 is made up of 13 amino acids. Germline CDR1 reads MGHDK; CDR2 reads SYGVNS. V lost 7 bases, J lost 4 bases, and 6 bases stayed unmatched. The CDR3 nucleotides read TGTGCCAGCATGACAGGGAGCGGCACTGAAGCTTTCTTT. It codes for CASMTGSGTEAFF.

This clonotype was observed a handful of times. Here the CDR3 reads CSALSLQGGTAIIGGYTF. In DNA, the CDR3 is TGCAGTGCGCTGTCACTCCAGGGCGGGACAGCTATAATTGGGGGCTACACCTTC. This chain joins TRBV20-1 and TRBJ1-2; 7 bases match TRBD1. With 6 bases clipped from V and 8 bases from J, the junction kept 27 bases outside the gene matches. This CDR3 comprises 18 residues. Germline V gives CDR1 DFQATT, CDR2 SNEGSKA (reference sequence).

The chain couples TRBV11-2 to TRBJ2-3; TRBD2 matches at 14 bases. The germline V gene encodes CDR1 SGHAT and CDR2 FQNNGV. The CDR3 sequence is 19 residues long. V shed 3 bases and J 4 bases; nucleotides not matched to a gene: 12. The CDR3 protein is CASSLMTSGRASWADTQYF. The CDR3 coding sequence is TGTGCCAGCAGCTTGATGACTAGCGGGAGGGCCAGCTGGGCAGATACGCAGTATTTT.

This sequence joins TRBV12-3 or TRBV12-4 and TRBJ2-3; D tentatively reads TRBD1 or TRBD2 (5 bases each). The length of the CDR3 is 16 residues. The ends were cut back, 1 base at V and 2 bases at J, with 13 bases in the middle. The CDR3 coding sequence is TGTGCCAGCAGTTTAGAGGGACCCCCTCACACAGATACGCAGTATTTT. Translation gives CASSLEGPPHTDTQYF.

V is TRBV7-3 and J is TRBJ2-1, with TRBD2 matching over 14 bases. From germline, CDR1 is SGHTA and CDR2 FQGTGA. Trimming at V came to 1 base and at J to 6 bases, leaving 8 bases not matched to a gene. The CDR3 extends over 18 amino acids. The CDR3 reads CASSLNPGLAGVPNEQFF. CDR3 in DNA: TGTGCCAGCAGCTTAAACCCGGGACTAGCGGGAGTACCCAATGAGCAGTTCTTC.

The rearrangement uses TRBV11-3 and TRBJ2-5; TRBD1 matches 7 bases. With V trimmed by 2 bases and J by 6 bases, 6 bases remained unmatched. CDR1 and CDR2 from the germline V gene are SGHNT and YENEEA. CDR3 length: 14 amino acids. The CDR3 protein is CASSLLGGRKTQYF. The CDR3 DNA sequence: TGTGCCAGCAGCTTATTAGGGGGCAGGAAGACCCAGTACTTC.

This chain uses TRBV6-1 with TRBJ2-3; D is perhaps TRBD2 (6 bases). This CDR3 has 16 amino acids. Germline CDR1 and CDR2: MNHNS and SASEGT. The germline V and J ends were trimmed by 6 bases and 2 bases, with 18 bases remaining between them. In DNA form, the CDR3 reads TGTGCCAGCAGCACGACTAGTTTCTTCCCCACAGATACGCAGTATTTT. As protein: CASSTTSFFPTDTQYF.

The rearrangement joins TRBV12-3 or TRBV12-4 to TRBJ2-7, with 8 bases fitting TRBD1. V was clipped by 3 bases and J by 4 bases; unmatched bases: 8. This CDR3 comprises 15 residues. The CDR3 bases are TGTGCCAGCAGTTTCGGGCGCCAGGGGGCTTACGAGCAGTACGTC. Translated, it gives CASSFGRQGAYEQYV.

This clonotype has at least ten counts. This sequence joins TRBV29-1 and TRBJ2-1; a possible D gene is TRBD2 (6 bases). The CDR3 runs 17 residues. Per germline, CDR1 SQVTM and CDR2 ANQGSEA. The V end was cut by 3 bases, the J end by 5 bases, with 23 bases between. The CDR3 region has the DNA TGCAGCGTTGACAGCCCTAGCGCCCAAGGGGCGGACAATGAGCAGTTCTTC. This gives the protein CSVDSPSAQGADNEQFF.

The V call is TRBV7-2, the J call TRBJ2-3; D is perhaps TRBD2 (5 bases). The germline gives CDR1 SGHTA, CDR2 FQGNSA. The CDR3 length is 14 residues. V lost 5 bases and J 4 bases, leaving 13 bases between the germline ends. The chain's CDR3 is CASSLGVAPDTQYF. CDR3 bases: TGTGCCAGCAGCCTCGGGGTGGCCCCAGATACGCAGTATTTT.